What follows are 4 T cell receptor beta chains derived from one specimen sequenced in a study of T cells after posttransplantation cyclophosphamide. Measured with immunoSEQ multiplex PCR; TCRdb has only the in-frame clones, and not every one. The sample has tens of thousands of clones; 92% are singletons. Sequenced sample: PBMCs. Receptors originate from a woman in her forties or fifties in good health and a related stem cell transplant donor.

The rearrangement joins TRBV19 to TRBJ2-3; TRBD1 is a possible D gene (6 bases). This CDR3 has 13 amino acids. Trimming took off 4 bases at V and 1 base at J, with 6 bases between the two ends. Per germline, CDR1 LNHDA and CDR2 SQIVND (reference sequence). This chain's CDR3 is CASSTGGTDTQYF. Here the CDR3 DNA reads TGTGCCAGTAGTACAGGGGGCACAGATACGCAGTATTTT.

The V gene is TRBV29-1, the J gene TRBJ1-1, with 9 bases fitting TRBD1. The CDR3 loop spans 11 amino acids. Germline assignment: CDR1 SQVTM and CDR2 ANQGSEA. Trimming at V came to 5 bases and at J to 11 bases, leaving 6 bases not matched to a gene. CDR3 loop: CSVRTGAAAFF. CDR3 DNA: TGCAGCGTTAGGACAGGGGCCGCCGCTTTCTTT. The full variable domain, in which reference TRBV29-1 and TRBJ1-1 provide the parts outside the CDR3, is SAVISQKPSRDICQRGTSLTIQCQVDSQVTMMFWYRQQPGQSLTLIATANQGSEATYESGFVIDKFPISRPNLTFSTLTVSNMSPEDSSIYLCSVRTGAAAFFGQGTRLTVV.

A few counts support this clone. V is TRBV6-4 and J is TRBJ1-1; 8 nucleotides line up with TRBD1. J was trimmed by 4 bases and V by 3 bases; bases with no gene match: 4. This CDR3 has 14 amino acids. Germline V gene lookup returns CDR1 MRHNA and CDR2 SNTAGT. The CDR3 spells CASSEGTGGTEAFF. The CDR3, as DNA: TGTGCCAGCAGTGAAGGGACAGGAGGCACTGAAGCTTTCTTT.

This clone came up once. CDR3 amino acids: CASSQDRQGASPLHF. DNA of the CDR3: TGCGCCAGCAGCCAGGACAGACAGGGCGCTTCACCCCTCCACTTT. V is TRBV5-1 and J is TRBJ1-6; 7 nucleotides align to TRBD1. With 4 bases clipped from V and 9 bases from J, the junction kept 10 bases outside the gene matches. The CDR3 extends over 15 amino acids. Germline assignment: CDR1 SGHRS and CDR2 YFSETQ.